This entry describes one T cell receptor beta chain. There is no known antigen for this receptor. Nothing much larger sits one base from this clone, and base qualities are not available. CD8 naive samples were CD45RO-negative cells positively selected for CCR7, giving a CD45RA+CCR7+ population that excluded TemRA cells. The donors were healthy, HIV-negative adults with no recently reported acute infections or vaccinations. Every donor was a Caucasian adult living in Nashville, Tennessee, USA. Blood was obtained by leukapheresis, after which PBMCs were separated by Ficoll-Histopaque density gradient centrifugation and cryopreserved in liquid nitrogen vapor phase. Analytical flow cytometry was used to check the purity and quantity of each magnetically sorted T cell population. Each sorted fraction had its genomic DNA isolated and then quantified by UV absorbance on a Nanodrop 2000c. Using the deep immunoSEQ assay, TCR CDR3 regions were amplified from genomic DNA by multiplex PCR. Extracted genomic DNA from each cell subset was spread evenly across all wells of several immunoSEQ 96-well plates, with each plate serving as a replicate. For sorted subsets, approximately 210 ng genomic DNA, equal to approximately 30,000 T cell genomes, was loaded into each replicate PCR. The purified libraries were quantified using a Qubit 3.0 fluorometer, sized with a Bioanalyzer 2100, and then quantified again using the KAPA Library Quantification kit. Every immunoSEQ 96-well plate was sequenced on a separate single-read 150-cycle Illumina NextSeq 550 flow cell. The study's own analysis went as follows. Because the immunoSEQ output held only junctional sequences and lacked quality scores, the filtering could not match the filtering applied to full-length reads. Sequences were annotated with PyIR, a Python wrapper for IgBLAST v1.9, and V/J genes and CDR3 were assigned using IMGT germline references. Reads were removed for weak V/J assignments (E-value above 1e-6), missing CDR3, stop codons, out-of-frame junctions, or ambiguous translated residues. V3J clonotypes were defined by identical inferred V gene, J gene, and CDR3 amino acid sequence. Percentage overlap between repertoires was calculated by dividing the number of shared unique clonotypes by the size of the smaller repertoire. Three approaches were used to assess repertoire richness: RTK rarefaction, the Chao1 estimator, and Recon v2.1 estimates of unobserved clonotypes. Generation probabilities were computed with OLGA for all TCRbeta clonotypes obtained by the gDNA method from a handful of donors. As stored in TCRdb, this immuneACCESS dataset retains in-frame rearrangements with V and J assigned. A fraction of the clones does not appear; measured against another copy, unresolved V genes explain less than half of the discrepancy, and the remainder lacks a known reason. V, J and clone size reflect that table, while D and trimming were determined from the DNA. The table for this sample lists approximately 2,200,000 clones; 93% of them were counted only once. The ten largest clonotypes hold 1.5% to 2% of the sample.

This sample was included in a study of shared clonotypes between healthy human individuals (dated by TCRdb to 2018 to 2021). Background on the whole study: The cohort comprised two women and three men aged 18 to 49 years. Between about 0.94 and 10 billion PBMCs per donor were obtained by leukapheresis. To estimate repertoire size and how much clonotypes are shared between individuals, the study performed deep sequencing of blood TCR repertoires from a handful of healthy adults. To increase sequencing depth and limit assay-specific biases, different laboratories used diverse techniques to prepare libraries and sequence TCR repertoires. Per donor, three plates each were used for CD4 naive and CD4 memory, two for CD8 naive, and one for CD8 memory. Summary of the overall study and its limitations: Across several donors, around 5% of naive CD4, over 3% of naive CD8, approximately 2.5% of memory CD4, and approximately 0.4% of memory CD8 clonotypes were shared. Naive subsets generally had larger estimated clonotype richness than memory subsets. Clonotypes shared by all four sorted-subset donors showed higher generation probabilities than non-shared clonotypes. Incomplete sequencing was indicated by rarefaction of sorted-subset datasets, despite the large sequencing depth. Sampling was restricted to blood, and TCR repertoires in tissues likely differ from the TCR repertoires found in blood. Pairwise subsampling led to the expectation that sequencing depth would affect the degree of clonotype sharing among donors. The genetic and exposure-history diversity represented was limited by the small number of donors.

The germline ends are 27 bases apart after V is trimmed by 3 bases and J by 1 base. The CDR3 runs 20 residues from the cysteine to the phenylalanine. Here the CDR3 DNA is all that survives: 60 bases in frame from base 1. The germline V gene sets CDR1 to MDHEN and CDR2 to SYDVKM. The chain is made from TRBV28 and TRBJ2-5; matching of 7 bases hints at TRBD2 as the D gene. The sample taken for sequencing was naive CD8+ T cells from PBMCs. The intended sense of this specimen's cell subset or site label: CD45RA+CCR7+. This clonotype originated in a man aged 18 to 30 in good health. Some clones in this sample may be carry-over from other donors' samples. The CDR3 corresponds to CASSFPPGAHEGGPQETQYF. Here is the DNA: TGTGCCAGCAGTTTCCCCCCGGGGGCGCATGAGGGAGGGCCCCAAGAGACCCAGTACTTC.